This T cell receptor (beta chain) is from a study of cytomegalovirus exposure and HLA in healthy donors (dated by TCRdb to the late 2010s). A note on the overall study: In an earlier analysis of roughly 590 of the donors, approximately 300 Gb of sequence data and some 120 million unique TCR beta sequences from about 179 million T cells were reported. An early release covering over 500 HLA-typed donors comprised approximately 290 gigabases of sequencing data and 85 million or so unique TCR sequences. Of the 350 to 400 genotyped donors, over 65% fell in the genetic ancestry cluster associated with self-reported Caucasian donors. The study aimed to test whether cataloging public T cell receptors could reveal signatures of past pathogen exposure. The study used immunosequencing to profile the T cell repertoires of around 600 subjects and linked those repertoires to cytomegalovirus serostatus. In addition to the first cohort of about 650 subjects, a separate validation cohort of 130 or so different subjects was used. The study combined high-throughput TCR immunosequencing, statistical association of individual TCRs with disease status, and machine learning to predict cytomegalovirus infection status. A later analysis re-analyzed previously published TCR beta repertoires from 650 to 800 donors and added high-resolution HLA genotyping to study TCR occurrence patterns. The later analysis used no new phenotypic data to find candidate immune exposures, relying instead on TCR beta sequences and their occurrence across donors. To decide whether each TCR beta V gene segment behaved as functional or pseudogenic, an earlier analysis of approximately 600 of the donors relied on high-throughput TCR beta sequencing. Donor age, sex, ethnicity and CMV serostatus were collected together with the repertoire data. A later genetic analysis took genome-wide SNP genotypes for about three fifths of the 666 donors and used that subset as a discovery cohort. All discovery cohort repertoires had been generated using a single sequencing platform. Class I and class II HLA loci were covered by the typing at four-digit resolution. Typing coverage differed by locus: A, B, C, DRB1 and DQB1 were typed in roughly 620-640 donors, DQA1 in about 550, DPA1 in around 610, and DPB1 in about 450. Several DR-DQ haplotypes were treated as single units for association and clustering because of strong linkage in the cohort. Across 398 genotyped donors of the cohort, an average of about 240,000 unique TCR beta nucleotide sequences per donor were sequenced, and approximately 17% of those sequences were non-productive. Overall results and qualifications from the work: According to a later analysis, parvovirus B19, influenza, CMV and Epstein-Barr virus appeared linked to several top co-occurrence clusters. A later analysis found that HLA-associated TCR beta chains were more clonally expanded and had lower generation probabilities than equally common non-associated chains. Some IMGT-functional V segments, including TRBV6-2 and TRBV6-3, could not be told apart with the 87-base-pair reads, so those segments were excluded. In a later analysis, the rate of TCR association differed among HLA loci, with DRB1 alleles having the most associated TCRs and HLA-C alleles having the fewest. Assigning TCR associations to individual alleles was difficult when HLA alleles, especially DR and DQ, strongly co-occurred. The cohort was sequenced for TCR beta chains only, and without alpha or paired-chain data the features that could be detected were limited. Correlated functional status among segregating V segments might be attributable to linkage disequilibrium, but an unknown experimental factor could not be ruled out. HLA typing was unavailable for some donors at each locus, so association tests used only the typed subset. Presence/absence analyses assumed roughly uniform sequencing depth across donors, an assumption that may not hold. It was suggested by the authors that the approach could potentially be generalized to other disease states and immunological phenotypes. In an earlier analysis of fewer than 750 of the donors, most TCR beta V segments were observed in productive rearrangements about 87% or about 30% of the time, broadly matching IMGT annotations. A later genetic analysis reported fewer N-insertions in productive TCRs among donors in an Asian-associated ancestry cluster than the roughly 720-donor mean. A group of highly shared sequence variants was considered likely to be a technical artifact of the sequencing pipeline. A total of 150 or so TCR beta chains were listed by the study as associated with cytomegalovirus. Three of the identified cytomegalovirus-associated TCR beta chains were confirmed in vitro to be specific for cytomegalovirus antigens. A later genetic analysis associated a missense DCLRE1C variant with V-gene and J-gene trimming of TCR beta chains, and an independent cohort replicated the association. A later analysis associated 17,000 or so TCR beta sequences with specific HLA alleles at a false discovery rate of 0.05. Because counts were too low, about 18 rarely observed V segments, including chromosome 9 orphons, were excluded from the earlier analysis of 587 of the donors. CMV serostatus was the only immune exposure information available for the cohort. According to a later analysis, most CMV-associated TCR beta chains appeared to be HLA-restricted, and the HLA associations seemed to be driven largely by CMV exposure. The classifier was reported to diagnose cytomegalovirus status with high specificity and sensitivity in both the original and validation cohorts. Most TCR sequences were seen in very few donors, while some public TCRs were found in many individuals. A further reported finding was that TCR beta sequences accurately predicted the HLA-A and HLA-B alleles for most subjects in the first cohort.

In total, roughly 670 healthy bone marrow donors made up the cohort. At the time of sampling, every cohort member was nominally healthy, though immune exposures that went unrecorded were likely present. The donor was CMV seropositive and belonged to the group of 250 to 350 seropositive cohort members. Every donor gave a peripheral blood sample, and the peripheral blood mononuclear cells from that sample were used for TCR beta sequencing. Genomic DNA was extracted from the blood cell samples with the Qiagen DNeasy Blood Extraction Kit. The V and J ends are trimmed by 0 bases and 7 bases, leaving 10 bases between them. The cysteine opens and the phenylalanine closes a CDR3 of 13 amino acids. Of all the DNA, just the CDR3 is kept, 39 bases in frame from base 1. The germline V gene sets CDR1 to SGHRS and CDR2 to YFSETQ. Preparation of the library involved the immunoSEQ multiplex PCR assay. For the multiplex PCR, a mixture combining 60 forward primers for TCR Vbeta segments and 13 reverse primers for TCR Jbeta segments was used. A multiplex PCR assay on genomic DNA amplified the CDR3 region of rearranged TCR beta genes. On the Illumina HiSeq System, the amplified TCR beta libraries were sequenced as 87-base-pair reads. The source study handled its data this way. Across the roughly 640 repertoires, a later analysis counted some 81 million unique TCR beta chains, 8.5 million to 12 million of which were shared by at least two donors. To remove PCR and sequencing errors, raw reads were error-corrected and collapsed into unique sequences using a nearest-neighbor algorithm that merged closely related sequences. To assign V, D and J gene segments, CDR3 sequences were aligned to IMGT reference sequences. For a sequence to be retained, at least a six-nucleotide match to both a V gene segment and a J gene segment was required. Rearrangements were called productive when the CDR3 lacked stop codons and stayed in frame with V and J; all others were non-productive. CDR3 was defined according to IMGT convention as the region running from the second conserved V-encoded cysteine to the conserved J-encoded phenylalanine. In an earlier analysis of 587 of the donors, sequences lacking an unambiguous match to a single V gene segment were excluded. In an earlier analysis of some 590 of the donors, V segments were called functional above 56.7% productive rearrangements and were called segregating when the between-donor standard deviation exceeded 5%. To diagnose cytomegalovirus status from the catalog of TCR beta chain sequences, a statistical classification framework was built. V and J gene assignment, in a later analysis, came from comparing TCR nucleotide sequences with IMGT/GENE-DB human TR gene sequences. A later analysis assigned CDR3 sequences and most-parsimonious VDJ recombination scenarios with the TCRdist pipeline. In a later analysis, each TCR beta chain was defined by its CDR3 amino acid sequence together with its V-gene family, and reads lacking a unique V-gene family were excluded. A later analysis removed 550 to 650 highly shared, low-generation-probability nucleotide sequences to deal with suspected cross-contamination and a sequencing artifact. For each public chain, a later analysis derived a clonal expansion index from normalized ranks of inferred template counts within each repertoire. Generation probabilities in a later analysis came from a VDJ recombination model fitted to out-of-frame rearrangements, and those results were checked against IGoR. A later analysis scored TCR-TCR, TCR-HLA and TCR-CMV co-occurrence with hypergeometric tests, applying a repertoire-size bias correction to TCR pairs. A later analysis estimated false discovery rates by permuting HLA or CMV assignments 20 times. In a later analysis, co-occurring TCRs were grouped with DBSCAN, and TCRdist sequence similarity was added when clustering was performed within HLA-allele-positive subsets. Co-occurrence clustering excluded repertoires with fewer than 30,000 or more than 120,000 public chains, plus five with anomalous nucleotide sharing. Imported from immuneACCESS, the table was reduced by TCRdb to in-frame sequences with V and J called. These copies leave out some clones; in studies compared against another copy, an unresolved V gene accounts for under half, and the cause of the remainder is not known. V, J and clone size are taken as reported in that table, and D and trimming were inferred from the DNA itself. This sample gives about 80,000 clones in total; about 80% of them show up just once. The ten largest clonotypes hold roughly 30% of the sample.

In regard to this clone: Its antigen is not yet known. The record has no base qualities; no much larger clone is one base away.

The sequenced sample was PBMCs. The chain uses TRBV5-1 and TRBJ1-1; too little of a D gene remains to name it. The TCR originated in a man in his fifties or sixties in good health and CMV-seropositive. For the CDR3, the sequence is CASSLGGLGEAFF. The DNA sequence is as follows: TGCGCCAGCAGCTTGGGCGGACTCGGTGAAGCTTTCTTT.